The source of this T cell receptor beta chain is a study of blood T cell repertoires in COVID-19. Turning to the study itself: Material from acute and convalescent COVID-19 was sourced from the United States, Italy and Spain. The cDNA or gDNA used as material had been derived from T cells, B-cell-depleted T cells, or PBMCs.

Methods used by the authors: Estimation of nucleated cell counts relied on the amplification of reference gene primers. Sequenced by immunoSEQ multiplex PCR; TCRdb stores in-frame clones only, minus some. V and J calls and clone size are as listed in that table; D and trimming were resolved from the DNA. The data hold tens of thousands of clones, with approximately 90% observed a single time. CDR1 and CDR2 (germline): SGHVS, FNYEAQ. V lost 5 bases, J lost 9 bases, and 22 bases lay in between. The CDR3 spans 15 residues. The sequencing input was peripheral blood. The V gene is TRBV7-6, the J gene TRBJ2-5; maybe TRBD2 (6 bases). The receptor's source is a man aged 45-65 years with active or convalescent COVID-19. CDR3 residues: CASSPTGEYQAAQYF. The CDR3, as DNA: TGTGCCAGCAGCCCTACGGGAGAGTACCAAGCGGCCCAGTACTTC. Full variable domain (rest looked up from reference TRBV7-6 and TRBJ2-5): GAGVSQSPRYKVTKRGQDVALRCDPISGHVSLYWYRQALGQGPEFLTYFNYEAQQDKSGLPNDRFSAERPEGSISTLTIQRTEQRDSAMYRCASSPTGEYQAAQYFGPGTRLLVL.